This record looks at one T cell receptor (beta chain) sequence and its context. What this receptor recognizes is not known. No base-level quality is on record; no much larger clone is a single base apart. The germline V and J ends show losses of 6 bases and 8 bases respectively, and no gene match explains 7 bases of the junction. Reading the germline V gene (reference sequence) gives CDR1 MNHNY and CDR2 SVGAGI. The CDR3 runs 13 residues from the cysteine to the phenylalanine. Only the CDR3 region is kept as DNA, spanning 39 bases read in frame from base 1. These data are taken from a study of CD8+ T cells in alopecia areata listed by TCRdb under 2018. As for the study more broadly: The treated patients, all with moderate-to-severe alopecia areata, were enrolled in an open-label pilot trial of oral tofacitinib given at 5 to 10 mg twice daily. In both human patients and the C3H/HeJ mouse model, the study applied high-throughput TCRbeta sequencing to look at T cell clonal expansion in alopecia areata. Disease severity in treated patients was measured with the SALT score, which quantifies the percentage of affected scalp surface area. Scalp tissue and sorted CD4+ and CD8+ peripheral blood T cells from patchy and totalis/universalis alopecia areata patients and from healthy controls were covered by human TCRbeta sequencing. Scalp clonality was compared across normal scalp (n=4), patchy alopecia areata scalp (n=8), and alopecia totalis/universalis scalp (n=8). TCRbeta CDR3 regions were amplified by immunoSEQ multiplex PCR with 35 Vbeta forward and 13 Jbeta reverse primers. RNA was extracted with the PAXgene miRNA kit for fixed scalp, the miRNeasy kit for PBMCs, and the RNeasy kit for mouse skin. Patients received tofacitinib for 6 to 18 months and were then followed off drug for 6 months to check for delayed response and recurrence. Biopsies were taken from tofacitinib-treated patients at baseline and again at 4 and 24 weeks into treatment, and several of those patients also had a later scalp biopsy.

Library preparation used the immunoSEQ multiplex PCR assay. For TCR sequencing, RNA was extracted from every sample and reverse transcribed into cDNA to serve as template. First-strand cDNA was synthesized with SuperScript III using a 2:1 mix of oligo-dT and random hexamers. A synthetic immune receptor repertoire was used to measure amplification bias, and any remaining bias was corrected computationally. Turning to the authors' computational methods: Raw reads were preprocessed to remove errors, and CDR3 was defined by IMGT conventions from the conserved cysteine to phenylalanine. Clonality was computed as 1 minus the Shannon entropy, with the entropy normalized by log2 of the number of productive unique TCRs. Whether scalp clones were CD4 or CD8 was inferred by matching scalp TCRbeta sequences against CD4 and CD8 repertoires sorted from blood. This immuneACCESS table, as held by TCRdb, lists in-frame sequences with V and J called but not all clones. Of the missing ones, under half trace to an unresolved V gene in checked studies; the others have no known cause. V, J and clone size were drawn from that table, and D and trimming were deduced from the DNA. The sample table lists about 190,000 clones, 64% of them with a count of one. The ten most abundant clones make up about 4.2% of the sample.

Summary of the overall study and its limitations: Because the treated cohort was small and included a single nonresponder, larger studies are needed to assess links between baseline CD8+ expansion and response. Scalp clonality and the number of expanded CD8+ clones among the top 100 scalp clones were significantly decreased by tofacitinib. Compared with normal scalp, lesional scalp, particularly in alopecia totalis/universalis, had higher clonality and more expanded CD8+ clones, which suggests antigenic drive. Unlike mouse skin, where gammadelta T cells dominate, normal human skin contains resident alphabeta T cells that get sequenced too, which complicates analysis of the scalp TCR repertoire. Compared with mice, TCR sequences shared between patients were less clear, possibly partly because of HLA diversity across the patient population. Many expanded lesional clones were found to persist in scalp and blood during tofacitinib treatment, and relapse after treatment cessation may be partly explained by this persistence.

The intended sense of this specimen's time point label: around 4 weeks on oral tofacitinib. The treatment or condition label for this specimen denotes: oral pan-JAK inhibitor, 5-10 mg twice daily. Lesional scalp punch biopsies and peripheral blood were obtained from alopecia areata patients. PBMCs were isolated by density centrifugation and stained for CD3, CD4 and CD8, after which CD4+ and CD8+ T cells were sorted on a FACSAria. This sequence uses TRBV6-6 and TRBJ1-2; 9 central nucleotides agree with TRBD1. This receptor was taken from a human donor with alopecia areata. The sequenced sample was CD4+ T cells sorted from blood, obtained at week 4, from a patient treated with tofacitinib. The DNA reads TGTGCCAGCAGCCCGACAGGGGGGCGCGGCTACACCTTC. The translation is CASSPTGGRGYTF.